These 27 T cell receptor beta chains came from one sample sequenced in a study of Graves' ophthalmopathy and Graves' hyperthyroidism. RNA transcripts yielded amplified TCR beta CDR3 regions. RT-PCR was first run with HTBI primers, then multiplex PCR in a second round. MiXCR, run by TCRdb on the multiplex PCR reads, gives a single entry per CDR3 protein. Among about 620,000 distinct CDR3 sequences, around a fifth were seen once, and the ten largest hold around 7%. The sequenced material came from peripheral blood. Receptor source: a woman in her late teens or twenties with stable Graves' hyperthyroidism. Some clones in this sample may be carry-over from other donors' samples.

The rearrangement joins TRBV6-1 to TRBJ1-2; TRBD1 might be the D (6 bases). The CDR3 runs to 11 residues. V lost 6 bases, J lost 8 bases, and 10 bases lay in between. Germline-derived CDR1 and CDR2 are MNHNS and SASEGT. CDR3 residues: CASRETGGYTF. For the CDR3, the DNA is TGTGCCAGCAGGGAGACAGGAGGCTACACCTTC.

V gene TRBV28 combines with J gene TRBJ2-5; 12 nucleotides match TRBD2. CDR1 is MDHEN and CDR2 is SYDVKM in the germline V gene. The CDR3 totals 19 residues. V dropped 4 bases and J dropped 1; count of bases not matched to a gene: 13. Here the CDR3 DNA reads TGTGCCAGCAGTTCTACCTACTCGATGGGACTAGCGGGCCAAGAGACCCAGTACTTC. Translated: CASSSTYSMGLAGQETQYF.

The rearrangement joins TRBV19 to TRBJ1-5; 9 nucleotides align to TRBD1. In germline, CDR1 is LNHDA, CDR2 SQIVND (reference sequence). The CDR3 consists of 19 residues. J gave up 0 bases and V 5 bases, and 14 bases lay outside the gene matches. Written as DNA, the CDR3 is TGTGCCAGTAGTCCGACCCGGGACAGGGCTATACATAGCAATCAGCCCCAGCATTTT. It specifies CASSPTRDRAIHSNQPQHF.

This chain connects TRBV2 to TRBJ1-5; the D gene is possibly TRBD1 (5 bases). This CDR3 contains 13 residues. Germline CDR1 reads SNHLY; CDR2 reads FYNNEI. Trimming shortened V by 5 bases and J by 8 bases, and 13 bases separated the two germline ends. CDR3 nucleotide sequence: TGTGCCAGCAGTACGGGGGAAGTTGAGCCCCAGCATTTT. It is translated as CASSTGEVEPQHF.

A word on this clonotype: A much larger clone differs from this one at a single base, so this may be a read error. This sequence joins TRBV5-1 and TRBJ2-2; D is undetermined. Germline V gene lookup returns CDR1 SGHRS and CDR2 YFSETQ. The CDR3 is 11 residues long. CDR3 nucleotide sequence: TGCGCCCGCAGCCCCAGCCGGGAGCTGTTTTTT. It translates to CARSPSRELFF.

This clonotype was found many times. V usage is TRBV6-1 and J usage is TRBJ2-7, with D perhaps TRBD1 or TRBD2 (5 bases each). Deletions cut 5 bases from V and 6 bases from J, with 17 bases between. The CDR3 length is 14 residues. Germline V gives CDR1 MNHNS, CDR2 SASEGT. The CDR3 is CASSPGPAAIEQYF. As DNA, the CDR3 is TGTGCCAGCAGTCCGGGACCGGCCGCTATCGAGCAGTACTTC.

This clonotype was counted a few times. The rearrangement uses TRBV5-1 and TRBJ2-7; D may match TRBD1 or TRBD2 (5 bases each). Germline CDR1 SGHRS, CDR2 YFSETQ. The CDR3 is made up of 14 amino acids. Trimming removed 0 bases from V and 5 bases from J, with 12 bases in between. The CDR3 here is CASSLGGPTDEQYF. The CDR3 DNA reads TGCGCCAGCAGCTTGGGGGGACCTACCGACGAGCAGTACTTC. Drawing the rest from reference TRBV5-1 and TRBJ2-7, the complete variable domain is KAGVTQTPRYLIKTRGQQVTLSCSPISGHRSVSWYQQTPGQGLQFLFEYFSETQRNKGNFPGRFSGRQFSNSRSEMNVSTLELGDSALYLCASSLGGPTDEQYFGPGTRLTVT.

This clonotype was detected many times. This rearrangement joins TRBV19 to TRBJ1-6; 8 bases line up with TRBD1. The V and J ends lost 4 bases and 6 bases, in that order; junction bases with no gene match: 14. CDR1 LNHDA and CDR2 SQIVND come from the germline V gene (reference sequence). The CDR3 consists of 18 residues. This CDR3 is CASSTGGAGGDRNSPLHF. DNA for the CDR3: TGTGCCAGTAGTACCGGAGGGGCAGGGGGCGATCGTAATTCACCCCTCCACTTT.

This clonotype appeared many times. The chain has TRBV7-9 and TRBJ1-2; 7 positions match TRBD1. The CDR3 covers 15 residues. Germline V CDR1 and CDR2: SEHNR, FQNEAQ (reference sequence). The junction had 8 bases not matched to a gene; V was cut back by 1 base and J by 6 bases. The CDR3 bases are TGTGCCAGCAGCTTAGGCTCGGGACAGCCCGATGGCTACACCTTC. It encodes CASSLGSGQPDGYTF.

This clonotype has at least ten counts. The chain has TRBV12-3 or TRBV12-4 and TRBJ1-6, with D maybe TRBD1 (6 bases). CDR3 length equals 15 residues. Trimming removed 5 bases at V and 0 bases at J, with 8 bases between. CDR3 bases: TGTGCCAGCAGTGGGGACATCTCCTATAATTCACCCCTCCACTTT. It translates to CASSGDISYNSPLHF.

There are a few counts of this clonotype. This chain joins TRBV12-3 or TRBV12-4 and TRBJ1-1; perhaps TRBD1 as D (6 bases). Between the trimmed V and J ends, which lost 7 bases and 10 bases, there was a span of 22 bases. This CDR3 spans 14 amino acids. As DNA, the CDR3 is TGTGCCAGCATCCTTGGGGGCCCGGGCGCTGGAGCTTTCTTT. Amino acid sequence: CASILGGPGAGAFF.

The chain uses TRBV12-3 or TRBV12-4 and TRBJ1-5, with TRBD1 identical over 10 bases. The CDR3 sequence is 17 residues long. Trimming took 5 bases from V and 2 from J; bases not matched to a gene: 9. The CDR3, as DNA: TGTGCCAGCAGTGAAAACGGACAGGGGGTCGGCAATCAGCCCCAGCATTTT. Its translation is CASSENGQGVGNQPQHF.

The chain recombines TRBV29-1 with TRBJ2-5; 8 bases match TRBD1. CDR3 size: 13 residues. V trimming: 5 bases; J trimming: 5 bases; junction bases outside the gene matches: 7. The germline V gene has CDR1 SQVTM and CDR2 ANQGSEA. The CDR3 DNA follows: TGCAGCGTTCTACAGGGGGGTAGGGAGACCCAGTACTTC. Its translation: CSVLQGGRETQYF.

Regarding this clonotype: This may be a read error: a much more frequent sequence differs by one nucleotide. The chain joins TRBV14 to TRBJ1-6; 8 nucleotides align to TRBD1. This CDR3 comprises 14 residues. V was clipped by 4 bases and J by 7 bases; unmatched bases: 3. The germline V gene has CDR1 SGHDN and CDR2 FVKESK. The CDR3 DNA reads TGTGCCAGCAGCCCCCGGGACAGGAATTCACCCCTCCACTTT. Protein product: CASSPRDRNSPLHF.

This clonotype was seen at least ten times. The chain employs TRBV6-5 and TRBJ1-1, with a tentative D call TRBD1 (5 bases). The V gene lost 7 bases and the J gene lost 5 bases, with 11 bases spanning the gap. The CDR3 totals 12 residues. The germline gives CDR1 MNHEY, CDR2 SVGAGI. CDR3 sequence reads: CASTGTETEAFF. The CDR3 bases are TGTGCCAGCACGGGGACCGAAACTGAAGCTTTCTTT.

This clonotype was counted ten times or more. This chain's CDR3 is CAIREREDSYEQYF. DNA of the CDR3: TGTGCCATCAGGGAGCGGGAGGACTCCTACGAGCAGTACTTC. The V and J genes are TRBV10-3 and TRBJ2-7; 9 bases agree with TRBD2. This CDR3 contains 14 residues. Germline V CDR1 and CDR2: ENHRY, SYGVKD. V was pared by 6 bases and J by 0 bases, with 3 bases of the junction left unmatched.

Remarks on this clonotype: Its ends do not fully match the called genes, so a read error is possible. The genes are TRBV3-1 and TRBJ1-1; 9 nucleotides line up with TRBD1. This CDR3 contains 14 residues. CDR1 and CDR2 from the germline V gene are LGHDT and YNNKEL (reference sequence). CDR3 protein: CASSPGTGYTEAFF. CDR3 bases: TGTGCCAGCAGCCCCGGGACAGGGTACACTGAGGCTTTCTTT.

This clonotype came up a few times. The chain is built from TRBV10-3 and TRBJ2-2, with D tentatively TRBD1 (6 bases). Germline V lookup: CDR1 ENHRY, CDR2 SYGVKD. This CDR3 has 16 residues. The V gene lost 4 bases and the J gene lost 1 base, with 13 bases spanning the gap. This CDR3 reads CAISVTGTQNTGELFF. As DNA, the CDR3 is TGTGCCATCAGTGTAACCGGGACACAGAACACCGGGGAGCTGTTTTTT.

A few counts support this clonotype. The conserved phenylalanine or tryptophan normally closing the CDR3 is absent here, so this likely arose from a read error. This chain uses TRBV18 with TRBJ1-2; 7 bases are shared with TRBD1. Trimming removed 3 bases from V and 5 bases from J; junction bases left unmatched: 3. The CDR3 spans 13 residues. Germline assignment: CDR1 KGHSH and CDR2 LQKENI. The CDR3 loop is CASSPTGEYGYTS. In nucleotides, the CDR3 is TGTGCCAGCTCACCTACAGGGGAATATGGCTACACCTCC.

The gene calls are TRBV28 and TRBJ2-2; either TRBD1 or TRBD2 may supply D (6 bases each). Germline assignment: CDR1 MDHEN and CDR2 SYDVKM. This CDR3 is 15 amino acids long. The V end was cut by 6 bases, the J end by 6 bases, with 17 bases between. In DNA, the CDR3 is TGTGCCAGCAGACTTTTTGGGGGGCCTGCCGGGGAGCTGTTTTTT. Translated, it gives CASRLFGGPAGELFF.

V gene TRBV7-2 combines with J gene TRBJ2-5, with D perhaps matching TRBD2 (5 bases). Germline CDR1 reads SGHTA; CDR2 reads FQGNSA. The CDR3 consists of 13 residues. The V and J ends lost 5 bases and 6 bases respectively, with 13 bases between them. Here the CDR3 DNA reads TGTGCCAGCAGCCCCGGGATTTCGCAGACCCAGTACTTC. It yields the protein CASSPGISQTQYF.

This rearrangement joins TRBV6-1 to TRBJ2-2, with D possibly being TRBD1 or TRBD2 (5 bases each). Trimming cost V 3 bases and J 0 bases, with 11 bases left between them. The CDR3 is 16 residues long. Germline V gene data show CDR1 as MNHNS and CDR2 as SASEGT. The CDR3 bases are TGTGCCAGCAGTGATTGGAGGACACCGAACACCGGGGAGCTGTTTTTT. Translating it yields CASSDWRTPNTGELFF.

This clonotype showed up many times. V and J are TRBV6-1 and TRBJ2-7, with D perhaps TRBD2 (5 bases). CDR1 and CDR2 (germline): MNHNS, SASEGT. V lost 7 bases and J 3 bases, leaving 13 bases between the germline ends. The CDR3 loop spans 13 amino acids. The CDR3 DNA sequence: TGTGCCAGCAACGTGGGAGTTAACTACGAGCAGTACTTC. Its translation: CASNVGVNYEQYF.

J is TRBJ1-1 and V is TRBV12-3 or TRBV12-4; D perhaps matches TRBD1 (5 bases). This CDR3 is 14 amino acids long. Between the trimmed V and J ends, which lost 8 bases and 4 bases, there was a span of 17 bases. DNA of the CDR3: TGTGCCAGCCGGGCAGGGCAAGGGGCCACTGAAGCTTTCTTT. This encodes CASRAGQGATEAFF.

This clonotype has just a few counts. The conserved final phenylalanine or tryptophan is absent from the CDR3, which likely points to a read error. This rearrangement joins TRBV20-1 to TRBJ2-7; the match to TRBD1 covers 7 bases. Germline values: CDR1 DFQATT, CDR2 SNEGSKA (reference sequence). There are 15 residues in the CDR3. Losses at the gene ends were 1 base for V and 0 bases for J; bases not matched to a gene: 6. The CDR3 loop reads CSARVLQGSSYEQYS. In DNA, the CDR3 is TGCAGTGCTAGAGTATTACAGGGGAGCTCCTACGAGCAGTACTCC.

This clonotype occurred many times. This chain links TRBV10-3 with TRBJ2-7; 7 bases line up with TRBD1. The V segment lost 2 bases and the J segment 2 bases; nucleotides outside the gene matches: 3. Germline loops: CDR1 ENHRY, CDR2 SYGVKD. The CDR3 extends over 14 amino acids. CDR3 DNA sequence: TGTGCCATCAGTGAGGGCGGACAGGCCTACGAGCAGTACTTC. Amino acid sequence: CAISEGGQAYEQYF.

In its sample, this clonotype was seen many times. V and J are TRBV7-9 and TRBJ2-7; D may be TRBD1 (6 bases). Trimming left V 4 bases short and J 0 bases short, with 16 bases between. The CDR3 spans 16 residues. Germline lookup yields CDR1 SEHNR and CDR2 FQNEAQ (reference sequence). The DNA for the CDR3 is TGTGCCAGCAGCTCCCGAGGGGGAGCAGACTCCTACGAGCAGTACTTC. It yields the protein CASSSRGGADSYEQYF.